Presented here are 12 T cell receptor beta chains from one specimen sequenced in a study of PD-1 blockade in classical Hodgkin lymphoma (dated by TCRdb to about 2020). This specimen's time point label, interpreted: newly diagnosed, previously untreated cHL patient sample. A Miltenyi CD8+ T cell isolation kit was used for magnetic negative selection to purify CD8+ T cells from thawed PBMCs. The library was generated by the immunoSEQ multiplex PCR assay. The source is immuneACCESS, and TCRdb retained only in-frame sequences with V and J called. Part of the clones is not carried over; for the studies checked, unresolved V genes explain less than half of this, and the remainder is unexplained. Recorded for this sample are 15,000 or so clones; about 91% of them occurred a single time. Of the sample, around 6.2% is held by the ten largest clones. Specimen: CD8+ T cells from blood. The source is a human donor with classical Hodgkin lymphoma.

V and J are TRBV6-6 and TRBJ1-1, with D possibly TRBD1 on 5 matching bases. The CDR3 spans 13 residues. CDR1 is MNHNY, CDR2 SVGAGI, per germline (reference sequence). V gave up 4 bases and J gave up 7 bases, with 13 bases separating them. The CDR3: CASSSPGLIEAFF. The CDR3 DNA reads TGTGCCAGCAGTTCCCCGGGACTTATTGAAGCTTTCTTT.

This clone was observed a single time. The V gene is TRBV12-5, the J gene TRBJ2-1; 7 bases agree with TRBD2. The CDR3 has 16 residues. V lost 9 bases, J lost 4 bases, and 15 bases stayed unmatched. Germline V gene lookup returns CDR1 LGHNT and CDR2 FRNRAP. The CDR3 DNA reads TGTGCTAGCGCCCCAACCGCCAGCGGGGCATACAATGAGCAGTTCTTC. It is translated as CASAPTASGAYNEQFF.

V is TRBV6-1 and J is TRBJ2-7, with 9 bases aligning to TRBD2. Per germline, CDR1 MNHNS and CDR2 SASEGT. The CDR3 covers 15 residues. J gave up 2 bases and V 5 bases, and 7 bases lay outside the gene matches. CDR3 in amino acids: CASSPTSGFTYEQYF. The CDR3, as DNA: TGTGCCAGCAGTCCGACTAGCGGCTTTACCTACGAGCAGTACTTC.

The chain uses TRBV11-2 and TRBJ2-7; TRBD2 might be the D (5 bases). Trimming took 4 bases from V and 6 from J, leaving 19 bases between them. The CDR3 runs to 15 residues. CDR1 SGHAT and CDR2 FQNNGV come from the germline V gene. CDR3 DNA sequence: TGTGCCAGCAGCTCGATAGAGACGGAGGCCGGCGAGCAGTACTTC. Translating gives CASSSIETEAGEQYF.

CDR3 region: CASSGVPGLAGGGSYEQYV. CDR3 DNA sequence: TGTGCCAGCAGCGGCGTGCCGGGACTAGCGGGAGGTGGGTCCTACGAGCAGTACGTC. V usage is TRBV9 and J usage is TRBJ2-7; 15 nucleotides line up with TRBD2. Unmatched junction bases numbered 11, after V lost 3 bases and J lost 1 base. The CDR3 runs 19 residues. The V gene's germline CDR1 is SGDLS and CDR2 YYNGEE.

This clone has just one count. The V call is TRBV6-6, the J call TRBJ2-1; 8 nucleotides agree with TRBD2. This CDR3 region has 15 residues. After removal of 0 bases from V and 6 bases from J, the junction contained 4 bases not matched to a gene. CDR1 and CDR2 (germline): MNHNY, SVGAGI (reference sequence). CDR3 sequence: CASSYSAGEVNEQFF. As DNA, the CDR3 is TGTGCCAGCAGTTACTCAGCGGGAGAAGTCAATGAGCAGTTCTTC.

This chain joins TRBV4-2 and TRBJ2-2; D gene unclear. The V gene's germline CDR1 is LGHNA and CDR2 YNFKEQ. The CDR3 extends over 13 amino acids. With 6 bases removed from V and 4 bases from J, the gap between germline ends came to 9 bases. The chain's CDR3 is CASSPRVTGELFF. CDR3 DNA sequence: TGTGCCAGCAGTCCTCGGGTCACCGGGGAGCTGTTTTTT.

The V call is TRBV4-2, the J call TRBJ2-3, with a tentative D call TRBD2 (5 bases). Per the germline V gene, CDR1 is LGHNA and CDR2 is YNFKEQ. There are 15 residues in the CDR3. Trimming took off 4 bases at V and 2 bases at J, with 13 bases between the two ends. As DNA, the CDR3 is TGTGCCAGCAGCCCCCGGACGGGGAACACAGATACGCAGTATTTT. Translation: CASSPRTGNTDTQYF.

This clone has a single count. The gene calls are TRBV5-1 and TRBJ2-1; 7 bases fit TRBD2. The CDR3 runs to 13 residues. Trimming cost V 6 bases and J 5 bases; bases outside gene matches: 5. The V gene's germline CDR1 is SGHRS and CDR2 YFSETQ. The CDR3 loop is CASTLAEHNEQFF. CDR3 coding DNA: TGCGCCAGCACGCTAGCGGAACACAATGAGCAGTTCTTC.

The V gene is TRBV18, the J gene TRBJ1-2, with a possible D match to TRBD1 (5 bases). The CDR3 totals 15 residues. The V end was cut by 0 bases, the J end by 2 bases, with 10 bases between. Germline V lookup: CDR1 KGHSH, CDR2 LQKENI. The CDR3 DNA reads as TGTGCCAGCTCACCACCATCCGGGGACAACTATGGCTACACCTTC. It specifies CASSPPSGDNYGYTF. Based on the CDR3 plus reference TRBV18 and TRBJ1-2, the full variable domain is NAGVMQNPRHLVRRRGQEARLRCSPMKGHSHVYWYRQLPEEGLKFMVYLQKENIIDESGMPKERFSAEFPKEGPSILRIQQVVRGDSAAYFCASSPPSGDNYGYTFGSGTRLTVV.

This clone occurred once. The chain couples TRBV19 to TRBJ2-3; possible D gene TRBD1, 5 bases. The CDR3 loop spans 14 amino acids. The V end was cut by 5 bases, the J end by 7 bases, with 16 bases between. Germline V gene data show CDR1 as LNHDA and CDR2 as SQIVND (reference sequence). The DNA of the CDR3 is TGTGCCAGTAGTGATGTCCAGGGTCTCAATACGCAGTATTTT. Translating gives CASSDVQGLNTQYF.

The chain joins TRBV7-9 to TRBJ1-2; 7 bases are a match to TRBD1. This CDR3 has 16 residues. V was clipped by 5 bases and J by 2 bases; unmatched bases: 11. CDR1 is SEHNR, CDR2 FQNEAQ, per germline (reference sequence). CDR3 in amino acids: CASSPSTRGINYGYTF. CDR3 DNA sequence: TGTGCCAGCAGCCCTAGTACCAGGGGGATAAACTATGGCTACACCTTC.